This TCR beta chain was recorded in a study of blood T cells in healthy people across ages. General observations from the study: Any conclusive comparison of naive versus antigen-experienced cells was prevented by using unsorted PBMCs.

Isolated per sample were at least 6 million PBMCs. A second about 6 to 12 cycle PCR used barcoded and J-beta primers. Each cDNA was tagged by a template-switch adaptor containing 12 random nucleotides. In TCRdb, the 5' RACE reads were re-called with MiXCR into one record per CDR3 protein. The sample contains 780,000 or so distinct CDR3 sequences, 53% of which appear only once. The CDR3 loop spans 18 amino acids. CDR1 and CDR2 from the germline V gene are SEHNR and FQNEAQ (reference sequence). Trimming took 4 bases from V and 8 from J, leaving 27 bases between them. This clonotype was observed a handful of times. Antigen unknown.

The chain carries TRBV7-9 and TRBJ2-4; possibly TRBD1 or TRBD2 for D (6 bases each). The sample was blood. The clonotype was recovered from an older man in good health. CDR3 sequence (DNA): TGTGCCAGCAGCTCCACGGACGCCACGGGGGCAGGAACAGACATTCAGTACTTC. This encodes CASSSTDATGAGTDIQYF.